One and the same sample provided the 13 T cell receptor beta chains below, sequenced in a study of memory CD4+ T cells and cytomegalovirus serostatus. Generated by immunoSEQ multiplex PCR, the TCRdb table keeps only in-frame clones and is missing some. The sample includes about 61,000 clones, more than 75% of them seen just once. Single viable CD3+CD4+CD8-CD45RO+ cells were sorted as the memory CD4+ T cells. Sequenced: memory CD4+ T cells from blood. Receptor source: an adult in good health and CMV-seronegative.

The table lists this clone with a few counts. This rearrangement joins TRBV7-7 to TRBJ2-7, with D tentatively TRBD1 (6 bases). The germline CDR1 and CDR2 sequences are SSHAT and FNYEAQ (reference sequence). CDR3 length: 16 amino acids. The V and J ends lost 0 bases and 5 bases respectively, with 17 bases between them. CDR3: CASSLAPGAQRNEQYF. The CDR3 DNA follows: TGTGCCAGCAGCTTAGCCCCAGGGGCCCAACGCAACGAGCAGTACTTC.

V is TRBV30 and J is TRBJ1-2; 9 nucleotides line up with TRBD1. The V gene's germline CDR1 is GTSNPN and CDR2 SVGIG (reference sequence). The CDR3 sequence is 17 residues long. The ends lost 4 bases at V and 0 bases at J; junction bases unmatched: 12. The DNA of the CDR3 is TGTGCCTGGAAGAGGGACAGGGTTCGGACTCCTAACTATGGCTACACCTTC. It codes for CAWKRDRVRTPNYGYTF.

The chain carries TRBV7-9 and TRBJ1-1, with D uncertain. Germline V gene sequence: CDR1 SEHNR, CDR2 FQNEAQ (reference sequence). The CDR3 spans 15 residues. The V and J ends lost 6 bases and 1 base respectively, with 15 bases between them. This chain's CDR3 is CASRPGPGKNTEAFF. In DNA form, the CDR3 reads TGTGCCAGCAGACCAGGCCCAGGAAAGAACACTGAAGCTTTCTTT.

CDR3 DNA sequence: TGTGCCAGCAGAGTCAGTAGGGCTCAGGGGGATCAGCCCCAGCATTTT. Amino acid sequence: CASRVSRAQGDQPQHF. V usage is TRBV28 and J usage is TRBJ1-5; 7 bases match TRBD1. This CDR3 is built from 16 residues. After removal of 6 bases from V and 5 bases from J, the junction contained 13 bases not matched to a gene. CDR1 MDHEN and CDR2 SYDVKM come from the germline V gene.

V usage is TRBV9 and J usage is TRBJ2-3; the D gene is possibly TRBD2 (5 bases). Between the trimmed V and J ends, which lost 1 base and 6 bases, there was a span of 9 bases. Germline CDR1 reads SGDLS; CDR2 reads YYNGEE. There are 13 residues in the CDR3. The CDR3 nucleotides are TGTGCCAGCAGCGTACTATGGAGGGATACGCAGTATTTT. Encoded protein: CASSVLWRDTQYF. Using reference TRBV9 and TRBJ2-3 for the parts outside the CDR3, the full variable domain is DSGVTQTPKHLITATGQRVTLRCSPRSGDLSVYWYQQSLDQGLQFLIQYYNGEERAKGNILERFSAQQFPDLHSELNLSSLELGDSALYFCASSVLWRDTQYFGPGTRLTVL.

The chain carries TRBV4-1 and TRBJ2-2; TRBD2 might be the D (5 bases). Deletions cut 6 bases from V and 1 base from J, with 12 bases between. Germline values: CDR1 MGHRA, CDR2 YSYEKL. The CDR3 consists of 15 residues. This CDR3 is CASRLIGLNTGELFF. The CDR3 DNA reads as TGCGCCAGCAGACTTATAGGACTGAACACCGGGGAGCTGTTTTTT.

This clone has a handful of counts. V gene TRBV6-6 combines with J gene TRBJ1-5, with 7 bases fitting TRBD1. Germline-derived CDR1 and CDR2 are MNHNY and SVGAGI (reference sequence). After removal of 6 bases from V and 10 bases from J, the junction contained 9 bases not matched to a gene. The CDR3 has 13 residues. As DNA, the CDR3 is TGTGCCAGCAGCAGGGACAGACGTGGACCCCAGCATTTT. It specifies CASSRDRRGPQHF.

The chain has TRBV4-1 and TRBJ2-5; 10 bases match TRBD2. The CDR3 sequence is 16 residues long. Trimming cost V 4 bases and J 5 bases; bases outside gene matches: 10. Germline V gene data show CDR1 as MGHRA and CDR2 as YSYEKL. The CDR3 reads CASSRFQRGGGETQYF. Written as DNA, the CDR3 is TGCGCCAGCAGCCGATTCCAGCGGGGGGGAGGGGAGACCCAGTACTTC.

The chain employs TRBV19 and TRBJ1-1, with TRBD1 matching over 11 bases. The V gene's germline CDR1 is LNHDA and CDR2 SQIVND (reference sequence). CDR3 size: 15 residues. Trimming removed 8 bases from V and 4 bases from J; junction bases left unmatched: 9. The DNA for the CDR3 is TGTGCCAGTCGGGACAGGGGGAATGGTCGCACTGAAGCTTTCTTT. The encoded protein is CASRDRGNGRTEAFF. Based on the CDR3 plus reference TRBV19 and TRBJ1-1, the full variable domain is DGGITQSPKYLFRKEGQNVTLSCEQNLNHDAMYWYRQDPGQGLRLIYYSQIVNDFQKGDIAEGYSVSREKKESFPLTVTSAQKNPTAFYLCASRDRGNGRTEAFFGQGTRLTVV.

The V call is TRBV4-1, the J call TRBJ2-7, with D unclear. This CDR3 is built from 17 residues. Trimming pared 0 bases from V and 0 bases from J, leaving 15 bases between. The germline gives CDR1 MGHRA, CDR2 YSYEKL. The CDR3 coding sequence is TGCGCCAGCAGCCAAGATTCAAAGAGACCCCGCTCCTACGAGCAGTACTTC. It encodes CASSQDSKRPRSYEQYF.

The V call is TRBV7-2, the J call TRBJ2-7, with D maybe TRBD1 (7 bases). Trimming took off 0 bases at V and 1 base at J, with 13 bases between the two ends. The CDR3 spans 16 residues. Germline V gene data show CDR1 as SGHTA and CDR2 as FQGNSA. Written as DNA, the CDR3 is TGTGCCAGCAGCTTAGCTCGGGACAGCGGGTCCTACGAGCAGTACTTC. Its protein product is CASSLARDSGSYEQYF.

The chain uses TRBV28 and TRBJ2-7; possible D gene TRBD2, 5 bases. In germline, CDR1 is MDHEN, CDR2 SYDVKM. V shed 7 bases and J shed 2 bases, with 9 bases lying between them. This CDR3 is built from 12 residues. The chain's CDR3 is CASIGEAYEQYF. CDR3 DNA sequence: TGTGCCAGCATCGGGGAAGCCTACGAGCAGTACTTC. Complete variable domain (other parts from reference TRBV28 and TRBJ2-7): DVKVTQSSRYLVKRTGEKVFLECVQDMDHENMFWYRQDPGLGLRLIYFSYDVKMKEKGDIPEGYSVSREKKERFSLILESASTNQTSMYLCASIGEAYEQYFGPGTRLTVT.

J is TRBJ1-2 and V is TRBV5-1, with D possibly matching TRBD1 (6 bases). CDR1 and CDR2 (germline): SGHRS, YFSETQ. This CDR3 has 15 residues. V was clipped by 2 bases and J by 0 bases, with 11 bases between them. The CDR3: CASSLGTPANYGYTF. The CDR3 bases are TGCGCCAGCAGCTTAGGGACACCCGCTAACTATGGCTACACCTTC.